The next 30 T cell receptor beta chains were all read from a single sample in a study of post-analysis software for immune sequencing data. Whole-study results and caveats: There were several TRBV segments more frequent in patients than controls, and TRBV5-6, TRBV5-1 and TRBV20-1 were among them.

Libraries were made from TCR beta cDNA, and they carried unique molecular identifiers. TCRdb re-called the PCR reads through MiXCR, storing one row per CDR3 protein. The sample carries about 620,000 distinct CDR3 sequences, around 40% recorded once. For these TCRs, the target antigens are not known. Sequenced: blood. These receptors were taken from a girl aged 10 to 17 with multiple sclerosis.

The chain recombines TRBV7-9 with TRBJ1-1, with no clear D. Per the germline V gene, CDR1 is SEHNR and CDR2 is FQNEAQ (reference sequence). The CDR3 covers 14 residues. Deletions cut 1 base from V and 8 bases from J, with 14 bases between. This CDR3 is CASSLEQPPAEAFF. The CDR3 DNA sequence: TGTGCCAGCAGCTTAGAACAGCCGCCCGCAGAAGCTTTCTTT.

A word on this clonotype: One end of the junction is discordant with germline, which a read error may explain. V usage is TRBV12-3 or TRBV12-4 and J usage is TRBJ2-3, with a weak D call TRBD2 (5 bases). The CDR3 sequence is 15 residues long. This chain's CDR3 is CASSLARSGADAQYF. CDR3 DNA sequence: TGTGCCAGCAGTTTGGCGAGAAGCGGCGCAGATGCGCAGTATTTT.

The chain links TRBV5-1 to TRBJ2-5; D perhaps matches TRBD2 (5 bases). Judging by the DNA end, TRBJ2-7 fits better; the J call may be wrong. CDR1 and CDR2 (germline): SGHRS, YFSETQ. This CDR3 is built from 14 residues. This chain's CDR3 is CASSEEAPCTEQYF. The CDR3 DNA reads TGCGCCAGCAGCGAGGAGGCCCCATGTACCGAGCAGTACTTC.

This clonotype was seen only a few times. The rearrangement links TRBV14 to TRBJ2-7; D possibly matches TRBD1 or TRBD2 (5 bases each). The CDR3 is 15 amino acids. V was cut by 2 bases and J by 6 bases, with 17 bases left in between. Germline CDR1 reads SGHDN; CDR2 reads FVKESK. The CDR3 sequence: CASSQMRGARSEQYF. The CDR3 bases are TGTGCCAGCAGCCAAATGAGAGGGGCGAGGAGCGAGCAGTACTTC.

The gene calls are TRBV10-3 and TRBJ2-1; D gene unclear. V was clipped by 2 bases and J by 1 base, with 9 bases between them. The germline CDR1 and CDR2 sequences are ENHRY and SYGVKD. This CDR3 has 15 amino acids. Written as DNA, the CDR3 is TGTGCCATCAGTGAGATAGGAAGTTCCTACAATGAGCAGTTCTTC. Amino acid sequence: CAISEIGSSYNEQFF.

This clonotype was detected only a few times. The V call is TRBV6-1, the J call TRBJ2-5; 7 bases fit TRBD1. Gene TRBJ2-7 matches the end of the DNA better, so the J call may be wrong. CDR3 length: 20 amino acids. Germline V lookup: CDR1 MNHNS, CDR2 SASEGT. Here the CDR3 DNA reads TGTGCCAGCAGTCATCCTGAAACAGGGGACCGTCTATACTTCGCCTACGAGCAGTACTTC. This translates into CASSHPETGDRLYFAYEQYF.

This clonotype was seen only a few times. Written as DNA, the CDR3 is TGTGCCAGCAGTTACGTCGGCAGGGGTTCTGTTACGCAGTATTTT. Translated, it gives CASSYVGRGSVTQYF. The chain is built from TRBV6-5 and TRBJ2-3; tentative D call: TRBD1 (6 bases). Trimming removed 2 bases from V and 8 bases from J, with 17 bases in between. Looked up from germline, CDR1 is MNHEY and CDR2 is SVGAGI. The CDR3 covers 15 residues.

There are a few counts of this clonotype. V gene TRBV11-2 combines with J gene TRBJ2-1; 11 bases are a match to TRBD2. In germline, CDR1 is SGHAT, CDR2 FQNNGV. Trimming at V came to 5 bases and at J to 3 bases, leaving 9 bases not matched to a gene. This CDR3 has 17 amino acids. CDR3 sequence reads: CASSRTRLAGSYNEQFF. The CDR3 nucleotides read TGTGCCAGCAGCCGAACAAGACTAGCGGGGAGCTACAATGAGCAGTTCTTC.

This clonotype was observed a handful of times. V is TRBV12-3 or TRBV12-4 and J is TRBJ2-3; TRBD2 might be the D (6 bases). The V end lost 5 bases, the J end lost 3 bases, and 21 bases lay between the germline ends. CDR3 size: 17 residues. CDR3 residues: CASSPYGGLPETDTQYF. In DNA form, the CDR3 reads TGTGCCAGCAGTCCATATGGGGGACTGCCTGAGACAGATACGCAGTATTTT.

The chain joins TRBV12-3 or TRBV12-4 to TRBJ2-7; TRBD2 matches at 12 bases. V dropped 5 bases and J dropped 1; count of bases not matched to a gene: 0. The CDR3 extends over 14 amino acids. CDR3 DNA sequence: TGTGCCAGCAGTACTAGCGGGAGGTCCTACGAGCAGTACTTC. This gives the protein CASSTSGRSYEQYF.

Worth noting for this clonotype: At one boundary the junction diverges from the germline segment, which might be a read error. This rearrangement joins TRBV6-6 to TRBJ1-6, with unresolved D. Germline assignment: CDR1 MNHNY and CDR2 SVGAGI (reference sequence). This CDR3 spans 12 amino acids. The chain's CDR3 is CASSPQNSPLHF. As DNA, the CDR3 is TGCGCCAGCAGCCCCCAGAATTCACCCCTCCACTTT.

The chain links TRBV6-1 to TRBJ2-7; TRBD1 might be the D (6 bases). Germline-derived CDR1 and CDR2 are MNHNS and SASEGT. This CDR3 spans 15 amino acids. V lost 2 bases to trimming and J lost 2 bases, with 13 bases between them. CDR3 coding DNA: TGTGCCAGCAGTGAATTCCCTGACAGGACCTACGAGCAGTACTTC. Protein: CASSEFPDRTYEQYF.

CDR3 sequence reads: CASSLRRERPPYF. CDR3 DNA: TGTGCCAGCAGTTTACGGCGGGAGCGTCCCCCGTACTTC. V usage is TRBV12-3 or TRBV12-4 and J usage is TRBJ2-4; 7 nucleotides line up with TRBD2. The CDR3 totals 13 residues. The V and J ends lost 2 bases and 15 bases, in that order; junction bases with no gene match: 10.

This clonotype was picked up a small number of times. The chain is built from TRBV12-3 or TRBV12-4 and TRBJ2-4; D is ambiguous. Gene TRBJ2-7 matches the end of the DNA better, so the J call may be wrong. The CDR3 loop spans 12 amino acids. CDR3 sequence: CASSDQAYEQYF. CDR3 DNA sequence: TGTGCCAGCAGCGACCAGGCATACGAGCAGTACTTC.

A few counts support this clonotype. This chain joins TRBV9 and TRBJ2-4; D gene ambiguous. Trimming removed 4 bases from V and 4 bases from J, with 12 bases in between. Germline loops: CDR1 SGDLS, CDR2 YYNGEE. The CDR3 contains 14 residues. CDR3 in DNA: TGTGCCAGCAGCCCCCCGGATGGAAAAAACATTCAGTACTTC. Its protein product is CASSPPDGKNIQYF.

This chain uses TRBV11-2 with TRBJ2-1, with D tentatively TRBD1 (6 bases). Trimming left V 6 bases short and J 4 bases short, with 13 bases between. The V gene's germline CDR1 is SGHAT and CDR2 FQNNGV. This CDR3 region has 14 residues. CDR3 DNA sequence: TGTGCCAGCAGACACTCCAGGGGATACAATGAGCAGTTCTTC. The encoded protein is CASRHSRGYNEQFF.

This clonotype was seen a few times. The chain carries TRBV7-9 and TRBJ2-7; TRBD2 aligns across 9 bases. V shed 8 bases, J shed 7 bases, and the junction held 15 bases outside the gene matches. This CDR3 comprises 15 residues. Germline CDR1 and CDR2: SEHNR and FQNEAQ (reference sequence). The CDR3: CASASASGKLGEQYF. The CDR3, as DNA: TGTGCCAGCGCTAGTGCTAGCGGGAAGTTGGGGGAGCAGTACTTC.

This clonotype occurred once. The chain joins TRBV11-2 to TRBJ1-1; D gene ambiguous. The V end lost 5 bases, the J end lost 1 base, and 20 bases lay between the germline ends. The CDR3 extends over 17 amino acids. Germline V gene data show CDR1 as SGHAT and CDR2 as FQNNGV. The CDR3 here is CASSPRGLGEKNTEAFF. The DNA for the CDR3 is TGTGCCAGCAGCCCGCGAGGTTTGGGAGAAAAGAACACTGAAGCTTTCTTT.

The CDR3 spells CASSLTGLASEQFF. The CDR3 bases are TGTGCCAGCAGTTTAACGGGACTAGCGAGTGAGCAGTTCTTC. The rearrangement links TRBV12-3 or TRBV12-4 to TRBJ2-1, with TRBD2 identical over 10 bases. CDR3 length: 14 residues. Trimming removed 2 bases from V and 9 bases from J; junction bases left unmatched: 4.

The CDR3 DNA sequence: TGTGCCACCAGTGAATCCGGGACAGGAGGGGAGACCCAGTACTTC. This codes for CATSESGTGGETQYF. The J gene is TRBJ2-5, the V gene TRBV24-1, with 8 bases that match TRBD1. The length of the CDR3 is 15 residues. Germline V gives CDR1 KGHDR, CDR2 SFDVKD. With V trimmed by 4 bases and J by 5 bases, 8 bases remained unmatched.

CDR3 in amino acids: CASSLEASRTFNEQFF. CDR3 sequence (DNA): TGCGCCAGCAGCTTGGAGGCTAGCAGGACCTTCAATGAGCAGTTCTTC. The chain uses TRBV5-1 and TRBJ2-1, with TRBD2 as a possible D gene (5 bases). V gave up 0 bases and J gave up 6 bases, with 16 bases separating them. Germline values: CDR1 SGHRS, CDR2 YFSETQ. The CDR3 covers 16 residues.

This clonotype occurred a few times. The chain couples TRBV28 to TRBJ2-5; TRBD1 aligns across 9 bases. The CDR3 extends over 16 amino acids. The germline gives CDR1 MDHEN, CDR2 SYDVKM. V was clipped by 6 bases and J by 2 bases; unmatched bases: 10. The CDR3 loop reads CASRDRQGGLQETQYF. The DNA for the CDR3 is TGTGCCAGCAGGGATCGACAGGGGGGCCTTCAAGAGACCCAGTACTTC.

The chain combines TRBV12-3 or TRBV12-4 with TRBJ1-2, with D uncertain. There are 10 residues in the CDR3. V shed 7 bases and J shed 10 bases, with 10 bases lying between them. The CDR3, as DNA: TGTGCCAGCATGGGGAGTTTCTACACCTTC. Translating gives CASMGSFYTF.

This clonotype has a handful of counts. This chain uses TRBV4-1 with TRBJ2-1, with D hard to call. Trimming cost V 0 bases and J 7 bases, with 4 bases left between them. Germline loops: CDR1 MGHRA, CDR2 YSYEKL. This CDR3 has 12 amino acids. CDR3: CASSQDMNEQFF. CDR3 nucleotides: TGCGCCAGCAGCCAAGATATGAATGAGCAGTTCTTC.

Concerning this clonotype itself: This may come from a read error, since a much larger clone is one base off. The chain carries TRBV29-1 and TRBJ2-5, with TRBD2 matching over 9 bases. TRBJ2-1 explains the end of the DNA better; the J call may be wrong. Germline lookup yields CDR1 SQVTM and CDR2 ANQGSEA. The CDR3 has 15 residues. CDR3 DNA sequence: TGCAGCGTTGGGGCTAGCGGGGCGTACCAAGAGACCCAGTTCTTC. Translating gives CSVGASGAYQETQFF.

The rearrangement uses TRBV5-5 and TRBJ2-5, with D possibly TRBD2 on 5 matching bases. The CDR3 has 16 residues. Trimming cost V 0 bases and J 5 bases, with 17 bases left between them. The V gene's germline CDR1 is SGHKS and CDR2 YYEKEE (reference sequence). The CDR3 region has the DNA TGTGCCAGCAGCTTGGGCCCTGAGGCAGGAGGCGAGACCCAGTACTTC. This encodes CASSLGPEAGGETQYF.

This clonotype was observed a single time. The genes are TRBV18 and TRBJ2-1, with 10 bases that match TRBD1. The J segment lost 6 bases and the V segment lost 4 bases, leaving 9 bases of the junction unmatched. Looked up from germline, CDR1 is KGHSH and CDR2 is LQKENI. This CDR3 has 16 amino acids. The DNA for the CDR3 is TGTGCCAGCTCACGAGGGGTCGGGACAGGGGCCAATGAGCAGTTCTTC. This encodes CASSRGVGTGANEQFF.

A few counts support this clonotype. The chain couples TRBV12-3 or TRBV12-4 to TRBJ2-3, with D perhaps matching TRBD1 or TRBD2 (5 bases each). V was trimmed by 7 bases and J by 6 bases, leaving 17 bases between them. The CDR3 totals 14 residues. The CDR3 here is CASNDRDGGDTQYF. The DNA for the CDR3 is TGTGCCAGCAATGACCGGGACGGCGGGGATACGCAGTATTTT.

This clonotype was seen a few times. V gene TRBV4-1 combines with J gene TRBJ2-6; D unclear. The CDR3 runs to 16 residues. Trimming removed 3 bases at V and 0 bases at J, with 9 bases between. Germline values: CDR1 MGHRA, CDR2 YSYEKL. This chain's CDR3 is CASSHVRPSGANVLTF. The CDR3 DNA sequence: TGCGCCAGCAGCCACGTACGCCCCTCTGGGGCCAACGTCCTGACTTTC.

V and J are TRBV11-3 and TRBJ2-2, with D hard to call. V was shortened by 5 bases and J by 0 bases, with 10 bases between the two germline ends. The CDR3 runs to 15 residues. Germline CDR1 is SGHNT and CDR2 is YENEEA. The CDR3 loop is CASSRVGSNTGELFF. As DNA, the CDR3 is TGTGCCAGCAGCCGCGTGGGGTCGAACACCGGGGAGCTGTTTTTT.